Each of the 20 T cell receptor beta chains below was sequenced from the same sample in a study of blood T cell repertoires in COVID-19. Profiled with immunoSEQ multiplex PCR; TCRdb holds only in-frame clones, not every one. This sample has 85,000 to 100,000 clones, with about 86% found just once. The specimen sequenced was peripheral blood. The receptors originated from a woman aged 60-75 years in a cohort sampled during active or convalescent COVID-19.

The rearrangement joins TRBV5-1 to TRBJ1-4; D not resolved. V was pared by 1 base and J by 0 bases, with 4 bases between. Germline V gene lookup returns CDR1 SGHRS and CDR2 YFSETQ. This CDR3 comprises 14 residues. The CDR3 sequence: CASSLRATNEKLFF. CDR3 sequence (DNA): TGCGCCAGCAGCTTGCGGGCAACTAATGAAAAACTGTTTTTT.

There are a few counts of this clone. The rearrangement links TRBV11-2 to TRBJ2-1; D might be TRBD1 (5 bases). V gave up 4 bases and J gave up 0 bases, with 16 bases separating them. This CDR3 contains 17 residues. Germline V gene data show CDR1 as SGHAT and CDR2 as FQNNGV. The CDR3 here is CASSSKGYLSSYNEQFF. In DNA form, the CDR3 reads TGTGCCAGCAGCTCTAAGGGGTACTTAAGCTCCTACAATGAGCAGTTCTTC.

V usage is TRBV3-1 (or the pseudogene TRBV3-2) and J usage is TRBJ1-3, with TRBD1 matching over 7 bases. Per germline, CDR1 LGHDT and CDR2 YNNKEL (reference sequence). This CDR3 is built from 15 residues. J lost 0 bases, V lost 4 bases, and 3 bases had no gene match. The CDR3 is CASSPPGGSGNTIYF. The CDR3 DNA is TGTGCCAGCAGCCCACCAGGGGGCTCTGGAAACACCATATATTTT.

There are a few counts of this clone. The V and J genes are TRBV19 and TRBJ2-7; 8 nucleotides agree with TRBD1. V gave up 6 bases and J gave up 1 base; unmatched junction bases: 5. Germline lookup yields CDR1 LNHDA and CDR2 SQIVND (reference sequence). The CDR3 length is 14 residues. This CDR3 is CASSSRTGSYEQYF. CDR3 in DNA: TGTGCCAGTAGCAGCCGGACAGGGTCCTACGAGCAGTACTTC.

CDR3 protein: CASSVQGALHF. The CDR3 DNA reads as TGTGCCAGCAGTGTCCAAGGGGCCCTCCACTTT. This chain links TRBV12-3 or TRBV12-4 with TRBJ1-6, with a possible D match to TRBD1 (5 bases). Trimming stripped 5 bases from V and 14 bases from J, with 10 bases between. The CDR3 is 11 residues long.

The chain links TRBV5-5 to TRBJ1-1; D remains unclear. Germline V gene sequence: CDR1 SGHKS, CDR2 YYEKEE (reference sequence). The CDR3 has 13 amino acids. Trimming stripped 2 bases from V and 4 bases from J, with 9 bases between. CDR3 DNA: TGTGCCAGCAGCTTTAGGCAGGCCACTGAAGCTTTCTTT. Translated, it gives CASSFRQATEAFF.

This clone was seen more than once but under ten times. V is TRBV29-1 and J is TRBJ2-5; no clear D gene. V lost 5 bases and J lost 4, with 14 bases in between. Germline CDR1 reads SQVTM; CDR2 reads ANQGSEA. This CDR3 comprises 13 residues. For the CDR3, the DNA is TGCAGCGTTTCCCCCCAGGTGGGAGAGACCCAGTACTTC. Residues: CSVSPQVGETQYF.

V gene TRBV12-3 or TRBV12-4 combines with J gene TRBJ1-3; D remains ambiguous. The V end was cut by 6 bases, the J end by 0 bases, with 6 bases between. The length of the CDR3 is 13 residues. The CDR3 sequence: CASRKSSGNTIYF. In nucleotides, the CDR3 is TGTGCCAGCAGAAAGAGCTCTGGAAACACCATATATTTT.

V and J are TRBV5-1 and TRBJ1-3; no reliable D call. The CDR3 runs to 11 residues. Trimming cost V 4 bases and J 4 bases, with 3 bases left between them. CDR1 and CDR2 (germline): SGHRS, YFSETQ. The chain's CDR3 is CASSGGNTIYF. As DNA, the CDR3 is TGCGCCAGCAGCGGCGGAAACACCATATATTTT.

The V gene is TRBV5-1, the J gene TRBJ2-3; 8 bases are a match to TRBD2. Germline V gives CDR1 SGHRS, CDR2 YFSETQ. The length of the CDR3 is 16 residues. Unmatched junction bases numbered 8, after V lost 1 base and J lost 4 bases. DNA for the CDR3: TGCGCCAGCAGCTTGTTTCCCAGCGGGAGCGCAGATACGCAGTATTTT. It translates to CASSLFPSGSADTQYF.

V usage is TRBV7-2 and J usage is TRBJ2-7; 7 bases fit TRBD2. This CDR3 has 15 residues. CDR1 and CDR2 (germline): SGHTA, FQGNSA. Trimming at V came to 5 bases and at J to 1 base, leaving 8 bases not matched to a gene. The CDR3 coding sequence is TGTGCCAGCAGCCTCCCACCGGGACTATCCTACGAGCAGTACTTC. Its protein product is CASSLPPGLSYEQYF.

The rearrangement joins TRBV11-2 to TRBJ2-2; 7 bases fit TRBD2. Trimming at V came to 6 bases and at J to 4 bases, leaving 17 bases not matched to a gene. The CDR3 loop spans 18 amino acids. Germline V gene data show CDR1 as SGHAT and CDR2 as FQNNGV. The CDR3 sequence is CASRSGEGPGYITGELFF. CDR3 coding DNA: TGTGCCAGCAGGTCCGGGGAGGGACCGGGCTACATCACCGGGGAGCTGTTTTTT.

The chain uses TRBV5-1 and TRBJ1-1, with 10 bases fitting TRBD1. CDR1 and CDR2 (germline): SGHRS, YFSETQ. The CDR3 runs to 17 residues. J lost 1 base, V lost 3 bases, and 9 bases had no gene match. The CDR3: CASSSSDRGRGNTEAFF. CDR3 bases: TGCGCCAGCAGCTCCTCTGACAGGGGGCGTGGGAACACTGAAGCTTTCTTT.

The chain employs TRBV10-3 and TRBJ2-3, with D unclear. Between the trimmed V and J ends, which lost 0 bases and 5 bases, there was a span of 9 bases. Germline CDR1 is ENHRY and CDR2 is SYGVKD. This CDR3 region has 14 residues. CDR3 protein: CAISESGPGDTQYF. The DNA for the CDR3 is TGTGCCATCAGTGAGTCGGGCCCCGGAGATACGCAGTATTTT.

The gene calls are TRBV5-1 and TRBJ2-1; 15 bases agree with TRBD2. CDR3 length: 15 amino acids. The J segment lost 5 bases and the V segment lost 3 bases, leaving 0 bases of the junction unmatched. The germline V gene has CDR1 SGHRS and CDR2 YFSETQ. The CDR3 reads CASSWTSGRDNEQFF. The CDR3 nucleotides read TGCGCCAGCAGCTGGACTAGCGGGAGGGACAATGAGCAGTTCTTC.

This clone turned up a few times. For the CDR3, the DNA is TGCGCCAGCAGCCAAGGAGACGGGGAGCTGTTTTTT. Protein sequence: CASSQGDGELFF. The chain has TRBV4-1 and TRBJ2-2; D not certain. There are 12 residues in the CDR3. The germline CDR1 and CDR2 sequences are MGHRA and YSYEKL. V lost 1 base to trimming and J lost 7 bases, with 4 bases between them.

This sequence joins TRBV11-1 and TRBJ1-1; D ambiguous. Deletions cut 8 bases from V and 3 bases from J, with 13 bases between. Germline lookup yields CDR1 SGHAT and CDR2 FQDESV (reference sequence). The CDR3 covers 13 residues. CDR3 bases: TGTGCCAGCTCCTATAGGAGAGACACTGAAGCTTTCTTT. Protein sequence: CASSYRRDTEAFF.

The chain has TRBV24-1 and TRBJ2-3; TRBD1 matches at 9 bases. Germline CDR1 reads KGHDR; CDR2 reads SFDVKD. The CDR3 has 16 residues. The V gene end was trimmed by 4 bases and the J gene end by 1 base; junction bases not matched to a gene: 5. The CDR3, as DNA: TGTGCCACCAGTGAGAGCCGGGACAGGGGCACAGATACGCAGTATTTT. Translated, it gives CATSESRDRGTDTQYF.

This sequence joins TRBV6-5 and TRBJ2-5, with 9 positions matching TRBD1. The CDR3 runs 15 residues. Germline values: CDR1 MNHEY, CDR2 SVGAGI. V was clipped by 6 bases and J by 2 bases; unmatched bases: 7. CDR3 sequence (DNA): TGTGCCAGCAGGAGGGACAGGGTGGGGCAAGAGACCCAGTACTTC. Its protein product is CASRRDRVGQETQYF.

CDR3 bases: TGTGCCAGCAGCCGCGACCGGACAGGGCTCGGCTACACCTTC. Its translation: CASSRDRTGLGYTF. V and J are TRBV7-9 and TRBJ1-2, with 8 bases fitting TRBD1. CDR3 length: 14 amino acids. Trimming removed 5 bases from V and 8 bases from J; junction bases left unmatched: 10. Germline assignment: CDR1 SEHNR and CDR2 FQNEAQ (reference sequence).